Following are 22 T cell receptor beta chains from one sample sequenced in a study of blood T cells in healthy people across ages. A J-beta primer mix and a sample-barcoded 5' primer were used in a second PCR of roughly 7 to 12 cycles. TCRdb re-called the 5' RACE reads with MiXCR, one entry per CDR3 protein. The sample lists about 590,000 distinct CDR3 sequences; around 31% were seen once. The specimen sequenced was blood. These TCRs come from a woman of 80 years or more in good health.

This clonotype was seen ten or more times. The chain uses TRBV4-1 and TRBJ2-3, with D perhaps matching TRBD1 or TRBD2 (6 bases each). The V gene's germline CDR1 is MGHRA and CDR2 YSYEKL. Trimming shortened V by 3 bases and J by 6 bases, and 10 bases separated the two germline ends. CDR3 size: 13 residues. The CDR3 here is CASSQLGGDTQYF. As DNA, the CDR3 is TGCGCCAGCAGCCAGTTGGGGGGCGATACGCAGTATTTT.

The chain uses TRBV7-3 and TRBJ2-2; D perhaps matches TRBD2 (6 bases). The CDR3 contains 16 residues. Germline V CDR1 and CDR2: SGHTA, FQGTGA. Trimming left V 5 bases short and J 6 bases short, with 19 bases between. The CDR3, as DNA: TGTGCCAGCAGCGCGAGCGCGACTAGGATGTCCGGGGAGCTGTTTTTT. Translating it yields CASSASATRMSGELFF.

Turning to this clonotype: It is likely a read error: a sequence one base away is far more abundant. This chain joins TRBV12-3 or TRBV12-4 and TRBJ2-6, with D unresolved. CDR3 length equals 15 residues. V lost 3 bases and J lost 2, with 8 bases in between. CDR3 sequence reads: CASSFSGTGANVLTF. CDR3 in DNA: TGTGCCAGCAGTTTCAGTGGGACTGGGGCCAACGTCCTGACTTTC.

This clonotype occurred a few times. This chain connects TRBV7-6 to TRBJ2-7; D might be TRBD2 (5 bases). The V gene's germline CDR1 is SGHVS and CDR2 FNYEAQ. The CDR3 loop spans 17 amino acids. The ends were cut back, 1 base at V and 7 bases at J, with 23 bases in the middle. The CDR3 DNA reads as TGTGCCAGCAGCTTAGGCGTCGCTTCTAGCTCCTACAATGAGCAGTACTTC. This gives the protein CASSLGVASSSYNEQYF.

The chain joins TRBV19 to TRBJ1-6; TRBD1 is a possible D gene (5 bases). This CDR3 contains 13 residues. Trimming cost V 4 bases and J 8 bases, with 9 bases left between them. Germline CDR1 reads LNHDA; CDR2 reads SQIVND (reference sequence). The CDR3 protein is CASSTTADSPLHF. The CDR3, as DNA: TGTGCCAGTAGTACGACAGCAGATTCACCCCTCCACTTT.

In its sample, this clonotype was seen many times. The chain recombines TRBV20-1 with TRBJ1-5; D gene ambiguous. CDR1 and CDR2 (germline): DFQATT, SNEGSKA (reference sequence). The V end was cut by 1 base, the J end by 4 bases, with 14 bases between. This CDR3 is 15 amino acids long. The CDR3 nucleotides are TGCAGTGCTAGAGCAGGCGGCAGATTGAATCAGCCCCAGCATTTT. The encoded protein is CSARAGGRLNQPQHF.

This clonotype was picked up a small number of times. V and J are TRBV28 and TRBJ1-5, with D possibly being TRBD1 (5 bases). The CDR3 spans 16 residues. V gave up 5 bases and J gave up 2 bases, with 16 bases separating them. Germline assignment: CDR1 MDHEN and CDR2 SYDVKM. The CDR3 nucleotides are TGTGCCAGCAGTCAGGGCGGAAGAACCGGCAATCAGCCCCAGCATTTT. This encodes CASSQGGRTGNQPQHF. Full variable domain (rest looked up from reference TRBV28 and TRBJ1-5): DVKVTQSSRYLVKRTGEKVFLECVQDMDHENMFWYRQDPGLGLRLIYFSYDVKMKEKGDIPEGYSVSREKKERFSLILESASTNQTSMYLCASSQGGRTGNQPQHFGDGTRLSIL.

J is TRBJ1-3 and V is TRBV4-1; the D is unclear. Germline CDR1 and CDR2: MGHRA and YSYEKL. The V gene lost 4 bases and the J gene lost 0 bases, with 19 bases spanning the gap. The CDR3 loop spans 18 amino acids. In nucleotides, the CDR3 is TGCGCCAGCAGCCCCGTCGGTTTCGTAGGAATCTCTGGAAACACCATATATTTT. This codes for CASSPVGFVGISGNTIYF.

This clonotype was detected many times. The chain has TRBV9 and TRBJ2-7; 8 bases line up with TRBD1. With 1 base clipped from V and 2 bases from J, the junction kept 11 bases outside the gene matches. The length of the CDR3 is 17 residues. Germline CDR1 reads SGDLS; CDR2 reads YYNGEE. The CDR3 DNA reads as TGTGCCAGCAGCGTATCAGGGGGCGGTCACCCCACCTACGAGCAGTACTTC. This codes for CASSVSGGGHPTYEQYF.

This clonotype was observed a single time. The gene calls are TRBV13 and TRBJ2-7, with 9 bases identical to TRBD1. The V gene's germline CDR1 is PRHDT and CDR2 FYEKMQ (reference sequence). The CDR3 spans 13 residues. With V trimmed by 7 bases and J by 6 bases, 7 bases remained unmatched. CDR3 sequence reads: CASKVTGGPEQYF. In DNA form, the CDR3 reads TGTGCCAGCAAGGTGACAGGGGGGCCCGAGCAGTACTTC.

Ten or more counts support this clonotype. The CDR3 nucleotides are TGCGCCCGAGGCTGGAGGGACAGGCACTACAAAAACATTCAGTACTTC. This encodes CARGWRDRHYKNIQYF. This chain joins TRBV5-1 and TRBJ2-4; 8 bases map to TRBD1. Trimming removed 10 bases from V and 3 bases from J; junction bases left unmatched: 15. The CDR3 contains 16 residues. The V gene's germline CDR1 is SGHRS and CDR2 YFSETQ. Using reference TRBV5-1 and TRBJ2-4 for the parts outside the CDR3, the full variable domain is KAGVTQTPRYLIKTRGQQVTLSCSPISGHRSVSWYQQTPGQGLQFLFEYFSETQRNKGNFPGRFSGRQFSNSRSEMNVSTLELGDSALYLCARGWRDRHYKNIQYFGAGTRLSVL.

This clonotype has only a few counts. The rearrangement uses TRBV25-1 and TRBJ1-2, with D perhaps TRBD1 (6 bases). V was cut by 4 bases and J by 7 bases, with 28 bases left in between. CDR3 size: 18 residues. The germline V gene has CDR1 MGHDK and CDR2 SYGVNS. The CDR3 DNA is TGTGCCAGCAGTGGGGGGGCGGGGGCGCGGCCTAACGGTTGTGGCTACACCTTC. This translates into CASSGGAGARPNGCGYTF.

To note about this clonotype: At one end the junction does not follow the germline gene, possibly because of a read error. V gene TRBV12-3 or TRBV12-4 combines with J gene TRBJ2-7, with D unclear. There are 11 residues in the CDR3. The CDR3 DNA reads TGTGCCAGCAGTATCTCCTACGGGCAGAACTTC. This encodes CASSISYGQNF.

Remarks on this clonotype: A much larger clone lies one base from this, so it may be a read error. The genes are TRBV20-1 and TRBJ2-1; 7 bases are a match to TRBD2. The V gene's germline CDR1 is DFQATT and CDR2 SNEGSKA (reference sequence). V lost 7 bases to trimming and J lost 1 base; unmatched junction nucleotides: 10. CDR3 length equals 15 residues. CDR3 sequence: CSVGKRAGSYNEQFF. CDR3 coding DNA: TGCAGTGTTGGGAAACGAGCGGGGTCCTACAATGAGCAGTTCTTC.

The table lists this clonotype with many counts. CDR3 coding DNA: TGTGCCAGCAGTTCCCCGGGTAACATTAACTATGGCTACACCTTC. This encodes CASSSPGNINYGYTF. V usage is TRBV12-3 or TRBV12-4 and J usage is TRBJ1-2; D gene ambiguous. This CDR3 is 15 amino acids long. V lost 4 bases and J 1 base, leaving 13 bases between the germline ends.

This clonotype turned up a few times. A much larger clone lies a single base off, so this may be a read error. In DNA form, the CDR3 reads TGTGCCAGCAGTTCCCTACCAGGGTACGGGCAGTACTTC. As protein: CASSSLPGYGQYF. The chain links TRBV27 to TRBJ2-7; a weak D match, TRBD1 (5 bases). This CDR3 has 13 residues. The germline gives CDR1 MNHEY, CDR2 SMNVEV (reference sequence).

This clonotype was detected many times. The chain recombines TRBV5-1 with TRBJ1-1; D is undetermined. The V end was cut by 4 bases, the J end by 0 bases, with 13 bases between. The germline CDR1 and CDR2 sequences are SGHRS and YFSETQ. This CDR3 is built from 15 residues. The CDR3 region has the DNA TGCGCCAGCAGCCGAGCCGGAGATATGAACACTGAAGCTTTCTTT. This gives the protein CASSRAGDMNTEAFF.

This clonotype has ten or more counts. The rearrangement links TRBV28 to TRBJ2-1; TRBD1 matches 8 bases. CDR1 and CDR2 (germline): MDHEN, SYDVKM. With 5 bases clipped from V and 2 bases from J, the junction kept 5 bases outside the gene matches. The CDR3 has 15 residues. The CDR3 sequence is CASSQTGVTYNEQFF. As DNA, the CDR3 is TGTGCCAGCAGTCAGACAGGGGTAACCTACAATGAGCAGTTCTTC.

The sample holds a few counts of this clonotype. The chain links TRBV14 to TRBJ1-2; D perhaps matches TRBD1 (6 bases). This CDR3 spans 15 amino acids. Germline V gives CDR1 SGHDN, CDR2 FVKESK. V lost 3 bases and J 6 bases, leaving 17 bases between the germline ends. Here the CDR3 DNA reads TGTGCCAGCAGCCAGGCGCATCGACCAGGGGATGGCTACACCTTC. Translating it yields CASSQAHRPGDGYTF.

Note on this clonotype: One end of the junction fails to match germline, which may point to a read error. V usage is TRBV6-2 or TRBV6-3 and J usage is TRBJ1-2; D perhaps matches TRBD1 (5 bases). Germline CDR1 and CDR2: MNHEY and SVGEGT. The CDR3 extends over 16 amino acids. In DNA form, the CDR3 reads TGCGCCGGCAGTAACCCGGGACGCTCGGGACTCGGTGGCTACACCTTC. It encodes CAGSNPGRSGLGGYTF.

The CDR3 DNA sequence: TGTGCCAGCAGCTTAGTTTATGACTACGAGCAGTACTTC. This encodes CASSLVYDYEQYF. The gene calls are TRBV7-9 and TRBJ2-4; D is unresolved. TRBJ2-7 explains the end of the DNA better; the J call may be wrong. Germline V gene lookup returns CDR1 SEHNR and CDR2 FQNEAQ (reference sequence). The CDR3 is 13 residues long.

This clonotype was counted at least ten times. J is TRBJ2-7 and V is TRBV20-1; D is undetermined. Germline V gene lookup returns CDR1 DFQATT and CDR2 SNEGSKA (reference sequence). This CDR3 comprises 13 residues. V was cut by 6 bases and J by 3 bases, with 15 bases left in between. CDR3 bases: TGCAGTGCCCCAGACCCATCCTACTACGAGCAGTACTTC. Encoded protein: CSAPDPSYYEQYF.